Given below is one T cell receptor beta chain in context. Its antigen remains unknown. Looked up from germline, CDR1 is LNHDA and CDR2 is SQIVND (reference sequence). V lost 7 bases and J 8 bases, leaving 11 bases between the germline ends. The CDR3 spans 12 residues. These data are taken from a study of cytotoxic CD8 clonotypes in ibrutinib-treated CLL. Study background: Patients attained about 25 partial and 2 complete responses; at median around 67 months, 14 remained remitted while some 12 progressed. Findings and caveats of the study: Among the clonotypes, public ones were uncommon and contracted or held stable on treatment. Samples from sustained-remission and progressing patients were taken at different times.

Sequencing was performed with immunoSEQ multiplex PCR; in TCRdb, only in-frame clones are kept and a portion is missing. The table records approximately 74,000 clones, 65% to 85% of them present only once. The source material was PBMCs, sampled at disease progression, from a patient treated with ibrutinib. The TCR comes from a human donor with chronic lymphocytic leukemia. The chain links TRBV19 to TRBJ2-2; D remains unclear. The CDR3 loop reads CASTFLSGELFF. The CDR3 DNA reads TGTGCCAGTACCTTTCTGTCGGGGGAGCTGTTTTTT.